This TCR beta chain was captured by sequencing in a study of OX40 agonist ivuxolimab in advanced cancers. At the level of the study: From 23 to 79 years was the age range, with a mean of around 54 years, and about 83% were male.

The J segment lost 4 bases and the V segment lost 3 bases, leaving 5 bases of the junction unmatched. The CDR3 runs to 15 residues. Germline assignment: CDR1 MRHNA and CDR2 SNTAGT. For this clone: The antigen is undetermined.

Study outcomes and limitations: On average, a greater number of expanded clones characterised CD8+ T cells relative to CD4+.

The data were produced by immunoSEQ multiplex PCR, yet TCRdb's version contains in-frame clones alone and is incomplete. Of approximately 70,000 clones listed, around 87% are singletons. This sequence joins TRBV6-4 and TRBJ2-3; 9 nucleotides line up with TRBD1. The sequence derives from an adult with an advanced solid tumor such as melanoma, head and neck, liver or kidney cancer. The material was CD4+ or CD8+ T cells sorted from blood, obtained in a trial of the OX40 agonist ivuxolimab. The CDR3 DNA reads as TGTGCCAGCAGTGAGGGGACAGGGTATGCAGATACGCAGTATTTT. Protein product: CASSEGTGYADTQYF.